Listed below are T cell receptor beta chains from one sample, sequenced in a study of identical twins. A single record per CDR3 protein comes from TCRdb applying MiXCR to the 5' RACE reads. The sample records 690,000 or so distinct CDR3 sequences, under 9% being singletons. The same specimen was also included in a second study, on yellow fever vaccine responses in identical twins.

The source material was PBMCs. The receptors were sampled from a woman aged 18 to 35 in good health. Each CDR3 is given with its conserved first and last residue. D genes are given only for firm matches. Not all rows give a size; the values are once, few, many and, for expanded clones, a class.

clone size	D gene	V gene	J gene	CDR3 protein	CDR3 DNA
many	-	TRBV4-3	TRBJ2-3	CASSQDYPGEPTDTQYF	TGCGCCAGCAGCCAAGATTACCCGGGGGAACCCACAGATACGCAGTATTTT
-	-	TRBV9	TRBJ1-1	CASSPPSGRYDTEAFF	TGTGCCAGCAGCCCTCCCTCTGGGAGGTACGACACTGAAGCTTTCTTT
-	-	TRBV6-2/TRBV6-3	TRBJ2-6	CASSHPTGLSGANVLTF	TGTGCCAGCAGTCACCCGACCGGCCTCTCTGGGGCCAACGTCCTGACTTTC
many	-	TRBV3-1	TRBJ2-7	CASSPWGALNEQYF	TGTGCCAGCAGTCCTTGGGGGGCTCTCAACGAGCAGTACTTC
-	-	TRBV5-5	TRBJ2-3	CASSQDRTPTDTQYF	TGTGCCAGCAGTCAGGACAGAACACCCACAGATACGCAGTATTTT
few	-	TRBV4-2	TRBJ2-5	CASSQDPGAQYF	TGTGCCAGCAGCCAAGATCCAGGGGCCCAGTACTTC
many	-	TRBV29-1	TRBJ2-7	CSVDTGAGGEQYF	TGCAGCGTCGACACGGGCGCCGGTGGCGAGCAGTACTTC
-	-	TRBV20-1	TRBJ1-5	CSAREGTGGQPQHF	TGCAGTGCTAGAGAAGGAACAGGTGGACAGCCCCAGCATTTT
many	TRBD1	TRBV29-1	TRBJ2-5	CSVTSGQGGQETQYF	TGCAGCGTGACCTCTGGACAGGGGGGTCAAGAGACCCAGTACTTC
-	-	TRBV27	TRBJ2-7	CASSPQPPGADRTIYEQYF	TGTGCCAGCAGTCCCCAGCCCCCCGGGGCGGACAGAACCATCTACGAGCAGTACTTC
many	-	TRBV5-1	TRBJ2-7	CASSPRGSEQYF	TGCGCCAGCAGCCCCAGGGGAAGCGAGCAGTACTTC
few	-	TRBV28	TRBJ2-1	CASSSYRARRQQSSYNEQFF	TGTGCCAGCAGTTCATACAGGGCTAGGAGGCAGCAAAGCTCCTACAATGAGCAGTTCTTC
-	-	TRBV20-1	TRBJ2-7	CSARDSQSYEQYF	TGCAGTGCTAGAGATTCGCAGAGCTACGAGCAGTACTTC
-	-	TRBV20-1	TRBJ2-7	CSALLGGLSYEQYF	TGCAGTGCTCTATTGGGGGGGCTCTCCTACGAGCAGTACTTC
few	TRBD1	TRBV5-6	TRBJ2-7	CASSQERTGRSYEQYF	TGTGCCAGCAGCCAGGAGAGGACAGGCAGGTCCTACGAGCAGTACTTC
many	-	TRBV4-3	TRBJ2-1	CASSQGSGVYNEQFF	TGCGCCAGCAGCCAAGGAAGCGGAGTTTACAATGAGCAGTTCTTC
-	-	TRBV19	TRBJ2-4	CASISNLNIQYF	TGTGCCAGTATCTCAAACTTAAACATTCAGTACTTC
-	-	TRBV28	TRBJ2-1	CASTPGSGRIGREQFF	TGTGCCAGCACCCCCGGGTCGGGCCGAATAGGGAGGGAGCAGTTCTTC
once	TRBD2	TRBV2	TRBJ2-3	CAISFTLGLAGTLTDTQYF	TGTGCCATCAGTTTCACCCTCGGACTAGCGGGCACTTTGACAGATACGCAGTATTTT
-	-	TRBV6-1	TRBJ2-4	CASSPARTGKNIQYF	TGTGCCAGCAGCCCGGCAAGAACGGGCAAAAACATTCAGTACTTC
many	-	TRBV7-2	TRBJ2-1	CASSLSEGSYNEQFF	TGTGCCAGCAGCTTAAGTGAGGGGTCCTACAATGAGCAGTTCTTC
few	-	TRBV6-5	TRBJ1-1	CASSYSEIMNTEAFF	TGTGCCAGCAGTTACTCAGAGATCATGAACACTGAAGCTTTCTTT
few	TRBD2	TRBV7-2	TRBJ2-1	CASSLAWRASGYNEQFF	TGTGCCAGCAGCTTAGCGTGGAGGGCTAGCGGATACAATGAGCAGTTCTTC
many	TRBD2	TRBV4-2	TRBJ2-3	CASSQASGADTQYF	TGTGCCAGCAGCCAAGCTAGCGGGGCAGATACGCAGTATTTT
-	-	TRBV2	TRBJ2-7	CASSEFSSANEQYF	TGTGCCAGCAGTGAATTCAGCTCAGCCAACGAGCAGTACTTC
-	-	TRBV6-4	TRBJ2-1	CASSEDSDGYNEQFF	TGTGCCAGCAGTGAAGATAGCGACGGATACAATGAGCAGTTCTTC
few	TRBD2	TRBV7-2	TRBJ2-1	CASSLSGGAHNEQFF	TGTGCCAGCAGCTTATCGGGGGGGGCCCACAATGAGCAGTTCTTC
-	-	TRBV29-1	TRBJ2-3	CSVRESTDTQYF	TGCAGCGTTCGCGAGAGCACAGATACGCAGTATTTT
many	-	TRBV9	TRBJ1-1	CASSVVNAMNTEAFF	TGTGCCAGCAGCGTAGTGAACGCAATGAACACTGAAGCTTTCTTT
few	-	TRBV12-3/TRBV12-4	TRBJ1-5	CASRQGPGQPQHF	TGTGCCAGCAGACAGGGTCCAGGTCAGCCCCAGCATTTT
-	-	TRBV7-2	TRBJ2-1	CASSSQTLEQFF	TGTGCCAGCAGCTCTCAGACCTTGGAGCAGTTCTTC
-	-	TRBV14	TRBJ2-1	CASSQDRSFNEQFF	TGTGCCAGCAGCCAAGACCGCAGCTTCAATGAGCAGTTCTTC
-	-	TRBV7-3	TRBJ2-1	CASSLMAEYNEQFF	TGTGCCAGCAGCTTAATGGCTGAATACAATGAGCAGTTCTTC
-	-	TRBV20-1	TRBJ2-7	CSASLTGGQSGQYF	TGCAGTGCTAGCTTGACAGGAGGGCAGTCCGGGCAGTACTTC
few	-	TRBV28	TRBJ2-1	CASSQRTSEQFF	TGTGCCAGCAGTCAGAGGACATCCGAGCAGTTCTTC
few	-	TRBV28	TRBJ2-7	CASSRFPHYEQYF	TGTGCCAGCAGCCGCTTCCCCCACTACGAGCAGTACTTC
-	TRBD1	TRBV7-9	TRBJ1-4	CASSLGSDRGGKKKLFF	TGTGCCAGCAGCTTAGGATCGGACAGGGGGGGAAAAAAAAAACTGTTTTTT
many	-	TRBV28	TRBJ2-2	CASRLTGPGELFF	TGTGCCAGCAGATTAACAGGGCCCGGGGAGCTGTTTTTT
many	-	TRBV7-2	TRBJ1-5	CASSLATRAVNQPQHF	TGTGCCAGCAGCTTAGCGACGAGGGCGGTCAATCAGCCCCAGCATTTT
many	-	TRBV6-1	TRBJ1-1	CASTQRPEAFF	TGTGCCAGCACCCAGCGTCCTGAAGCTTTCTTT
few	TRBD1	TRBV7-2	TRBJ2-7	CASTETGQGTNEQYF	TGTGCCAGCACCGAAACGGGACAGGGGACCAACGAGCAGTACTTC
few	TRBD2	TRBV20-1	TRBJ2-1	CSASAGELINEQFF	TGCAGTGCTTCGGCGGGAGAATTGATCAATGAGCAGTTCTTC
few	TRBD2	TRBV5-1	TRBJ2-1	CASMSGVGDYLYNEQFF	TGCGCCAGCATGTCGGGAGTTGGGGACTATTTATACAATGAGCAGTTCTTC
many	TRBD2	TRBV7-2	TRBJ2-1	CASSNRLAGRQFF	TGTGCCAGCAGCAACCGACTAGCGGGAAGGCAGTTCTTC
-	-	TRBV15	TRBJ2-1	CATSRASEEQFF	TGTGCCACCAGCAGGGCCTCGGAGGAGCAGTTCTTC
-	-	TRBV12-3/TRBV12-4	TRBJ2-7	CASSARGVRYEQYF	TGTGCCAGCAGTGCCCGTGGAGTTCGGTACGAGCAGTACTTC
few	-	TRBV29-1	TRBJ1-5	CSVAEGSDQPQHF	TGCAGCGTTGCTGAAGGGTCGGATCAGCCCCAGCATTTT
-	-	TRBV10-3	TRBJ2-7	CAISDGRQKSAYEQYF	TGTGCCATCAGTGATGGCCGGCAGAAGAGTGCCTACGAGCAGTACTTC
few	TRBD2	TRBV14	TRBJ2-1	CASSQIGTSGERQQFF	TGTGCCAGCAGTCAAATCGGGACTAGCGGGGAGAGGCAGCAGTTCTTC
many	-	TRBV20-1	TRBJ2-5	CSATGGLSTDETQYF	TGCAGTGCGACCGGTGGCCTAAGTACGGATGAGACCCAGTACTTC
many	-	TRBV2	TRBJ2-5	CASRAPDQETQYF	TGTGCCAGCAGGGCCCCGGACCAAGAGACCCAGTACTTC
-	TRBD1	TRBV7-2	TRBJ2-3	CASSLAGTASTDTQYF	TGTGCCAGCAGCTTAGCAGGGACAGCTAGCACAGATACGCAGTATTTT
-	-	TRBV20-1	TRBJ1-2	CSVSHPNYGYTF	TGCAGTGTTAGCCACCCTAACTATGGCTACACCTTC
-	TRBD1	TRBV7-6	TRBJ2-4	CASSFAWDRVAKNIQYF	TGTGCCAGCAGCTTTGCGTGGGACAGGGTAGCCAAAAACATTCAGTACTTC
few	TRBD2	TRBV4-3	TRBJ2-1	CASSQELAEISYNEQFF	TGCGCCAGCAGCCAAGAACTAGCGGAAATTTCCTACAATGAGCAGTTCTTC
many	TRBD2	TRBV4-3	TRBJ2-1	CASSSGRIYNEQFF	TGCGCCAGCAGTAGCGGGAGGATCTACAATGAGCAGTTCTTC
many	TRBD1	TRBV7-9	TRBJ2-7	CASSAGQGPYEQYF	TGTGCCAGCAGCGCTGGACAGGGCCCCTACGAGCAGTACTTC